The rows below give T cell receptor beta chains drawn from one sample of a study of radiotherapy plus CTLA-4 blockade in lung cancer. The repertoire was sequenced with immunoSEQ multiplex PCR; TCRdb's copy has only in-frame clones and lacks some. The table includes about 45,000 clones, roughly 59% detected once. The material was peripheral blood, obtained from a patient treated with radiotherapy plus ipilimumab. The receptors derive from a human donor with non-small cell lung cancer who had a partial response to radiotherapy plus ipilimumab. Each CDR3 is given with its conserved first and last residue. D genes are given only for firm matches. Not every row has a clone size; where given, it reads once, few, many or a size class.

>once|TRBJ2-2|TRBD2|TRBV11-2
TGTGCCAGCAGCAAGTTCACTCGACTAGCGGGGAACACCGGGGAGCTGTTTTTT
CASSKFTRLAGNTGELFF
>NA|TRBJ1-5|NA|TRBV5-1
TGCGCCAGCAGCTTGCCTCGCCTGGACAAAGGGGAGGATAGCAATCAGCCCCAGCATTTT
CASSLPRLDKGEDSNQPQHF
>NA|TRBJ1-2|TRBD1|TRBV6-5
TGTGCCAGCAGAGCCGGACAGGGACCCCCGCGCTACACCTTC
CASRAGQGPPRYTF
>NA|TRBJ1-2|NA|TRBV6-5
TGTGCCAGCAGTTACTCGAACAGCTATCCCCAAAGAGGCTACACCTTC
CASSYSNSYPQRGYTF
>few|TRBJ2-7|TRBD2|TRBV9
TGTGCCAGCAGCGTTCAAGCGGGGGGATCGTACGAGCAGTACTTC
CASSVQAGGSYEQYF
>few|TRBJ2-1|NA|TRBV9
TGTGCCAGCAGTGACTTCAGGGTTGAGCAGTTCTTC
CASSDFRVEQFF
>NA|TRBJ2-7|NA|TRBV6-5
TGTGCCAGCAGTTCCTACTACGAGCAGTACTTC
CASSSYYEQYF
>NA|TRBJ1-6|NA|TRBV7-6
TGTGCCAGCAGCTTAGGGAGTAATTCACCCCTCCACTTT
CASSLGSNSPLHF
>NA|TRBJ2-5|NA|TRBV29-1
TGCAGCGTGGCGGCCGCGACTCGCCAAGAGACCCAGTACTTC
CSVAAATRQETQYF
>NA|TRBJ2-3|NA|TRBV18
TGTGCCAGCTCACCACCTAGGGGAAAACGACGAGATACGCAGTATTTT
CASSPPRGKRRDTQYF
>NA|TRBJ1-1|NA|TRBV5-5
TGTGCCAGCAGCCCGGAGGGAGGGACTATGAACACTGAAGCTTTCTTT
CASSPEGGTMNTEAFF